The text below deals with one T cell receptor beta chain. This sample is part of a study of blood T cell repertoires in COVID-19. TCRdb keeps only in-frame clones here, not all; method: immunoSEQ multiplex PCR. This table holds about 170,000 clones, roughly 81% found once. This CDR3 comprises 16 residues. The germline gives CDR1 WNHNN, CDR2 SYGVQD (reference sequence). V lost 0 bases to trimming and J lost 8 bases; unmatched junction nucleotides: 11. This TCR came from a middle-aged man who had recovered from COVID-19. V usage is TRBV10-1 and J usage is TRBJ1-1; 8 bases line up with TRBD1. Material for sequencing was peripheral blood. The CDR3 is CASSESGQDRKFEAFF. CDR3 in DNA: TGCGCCAGCAGTGAGTCGGGACAGGATAGGAAGTTCGAAGCTTTCTTT.